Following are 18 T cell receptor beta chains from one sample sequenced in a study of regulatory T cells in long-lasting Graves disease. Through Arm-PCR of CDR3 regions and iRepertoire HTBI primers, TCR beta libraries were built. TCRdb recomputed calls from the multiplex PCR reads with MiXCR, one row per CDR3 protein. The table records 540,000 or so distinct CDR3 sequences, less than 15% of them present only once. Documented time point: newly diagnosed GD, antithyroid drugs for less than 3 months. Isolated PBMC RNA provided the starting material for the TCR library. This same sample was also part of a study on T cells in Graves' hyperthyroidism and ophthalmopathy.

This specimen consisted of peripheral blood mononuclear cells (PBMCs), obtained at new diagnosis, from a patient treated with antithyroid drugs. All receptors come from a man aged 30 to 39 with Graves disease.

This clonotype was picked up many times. DNA of the CDR3: TGCAGTGCTACGGACCTAAGCAATGAGCAGTTCTTC. It yields the protein CSATDLSNEQFF. The chain combines TRBV20-1 with TRBJ2-1, with D unresolved. V gave up 4 bases and J gave up 6 bases, with 10 bases separating them. The germline V gene has CDR1 DFQATT and CDR2 SNEGSKA (reference sequence). The CDR3 is made up of 12 amino acids.

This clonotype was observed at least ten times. CDR3 DNA sequence: TGCAGTGCTAGTCGCCAGGGCCGGGAGACCCAGTACTTC. Encoded protein: CSASRQGRETQYF. The chain couples TRBV20-1 to TRBJ2-5, with D perhaps TRBD1 (5 bases). The CDR3 is made up of 13 amino acids. Between the trimmed V and J ends, which lost 3 bases and 5 bases, there was a span of 13 bases. Germline values: CDR1 DFQATT, CDR2 SNEGSKA (reference sequence).

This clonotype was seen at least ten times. The CDR3 region has the DNA TGTGCCAGCAGCCATGAGACAGGGAGTGGTAGCACTGAAGCTTTCTTT. Amino acids: CASSHETGSGSTEAFF. The gene calls are TRBV3-1 and TRBJ1-1, with 7 bases aligning to TRBD1. Per germline, CDR1 LGHDT and CDR2 YNNKEL (reference sequence). V shed 3 bases and J 4 bases; nucleotides not matched to a gene: 11. The CDR3 has 16 residues.

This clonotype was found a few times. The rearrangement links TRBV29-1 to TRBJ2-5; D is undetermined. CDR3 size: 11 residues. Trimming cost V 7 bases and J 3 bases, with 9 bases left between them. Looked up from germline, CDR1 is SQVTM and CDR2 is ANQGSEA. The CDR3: CSGSREETQYF. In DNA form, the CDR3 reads TGCAGCGGGAGTAGGGAAGAGACCCAGTACTTC. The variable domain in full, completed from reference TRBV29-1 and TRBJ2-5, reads SAVISQKPSRDICQRGTSLTIQCQVDSQVTMMFWYRQQPGQSLTLIATANQGSEATYESGFVIDKFPISRPNLTFSTLTVSNMSPEDSSIYLCSGSREETQYFGPGTRLLVL.

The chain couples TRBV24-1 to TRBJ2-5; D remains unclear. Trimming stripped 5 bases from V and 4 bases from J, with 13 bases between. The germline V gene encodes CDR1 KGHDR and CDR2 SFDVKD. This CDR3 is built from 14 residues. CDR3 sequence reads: CATSGTQVGETQYF. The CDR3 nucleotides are TGTGCCACCAGTGGGACCCAGGTTGGAGAGACCCAGTACTTC.

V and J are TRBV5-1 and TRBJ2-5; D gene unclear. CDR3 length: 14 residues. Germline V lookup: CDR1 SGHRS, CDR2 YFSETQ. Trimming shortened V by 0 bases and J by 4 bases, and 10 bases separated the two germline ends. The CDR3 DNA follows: TGCGCCAGCAGCTTGGTGGGCAACGGAGAGACCCAGTACTTC. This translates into CASSLVGNGETQYF.

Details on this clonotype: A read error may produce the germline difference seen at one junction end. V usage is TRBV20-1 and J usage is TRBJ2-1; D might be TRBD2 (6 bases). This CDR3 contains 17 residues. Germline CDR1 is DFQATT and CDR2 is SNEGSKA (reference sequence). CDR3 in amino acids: CSAPLGGTHGSHNEQFF. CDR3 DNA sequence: TGCAGTGCTCCTCTCGGCGGGACCCACGGCTCCCACAATGAGCAGTTCTTC.

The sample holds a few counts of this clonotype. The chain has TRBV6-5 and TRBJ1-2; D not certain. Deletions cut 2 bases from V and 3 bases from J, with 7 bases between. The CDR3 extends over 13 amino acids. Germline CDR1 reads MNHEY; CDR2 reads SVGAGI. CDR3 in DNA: TGTGCCAGCAGTTACAGTGGAGACTATGGCTACACCTTC. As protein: CASSYSGDYGYTF.

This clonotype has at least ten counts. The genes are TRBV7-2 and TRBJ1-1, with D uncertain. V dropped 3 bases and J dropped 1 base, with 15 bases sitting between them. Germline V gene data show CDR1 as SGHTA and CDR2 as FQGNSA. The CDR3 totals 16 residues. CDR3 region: CASSLSANRANTEAFF. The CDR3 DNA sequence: TGTGCCAGCAGCTTGAGCGCCAATAGGGCGAACACTGAAGCTTTCTTT.

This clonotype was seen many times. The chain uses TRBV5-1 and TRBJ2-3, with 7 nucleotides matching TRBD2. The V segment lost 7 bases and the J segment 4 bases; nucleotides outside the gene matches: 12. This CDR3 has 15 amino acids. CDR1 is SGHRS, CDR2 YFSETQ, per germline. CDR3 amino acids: CASAPSGPKPDTQYF. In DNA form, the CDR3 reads TGCGCCAGCGCTCCTAGCGGCCCCAAGCCAGATACGCAGTATTTT.

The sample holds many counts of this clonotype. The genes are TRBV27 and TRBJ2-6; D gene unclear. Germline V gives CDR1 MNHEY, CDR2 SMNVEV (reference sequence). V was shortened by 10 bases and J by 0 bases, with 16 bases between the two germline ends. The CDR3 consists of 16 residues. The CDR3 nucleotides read TGTGCCACAAAGGCAAGCGTAAGCTCTGGGGCCAACGTCCTGACTTTC. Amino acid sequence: CATKASVSSGANVLTF.

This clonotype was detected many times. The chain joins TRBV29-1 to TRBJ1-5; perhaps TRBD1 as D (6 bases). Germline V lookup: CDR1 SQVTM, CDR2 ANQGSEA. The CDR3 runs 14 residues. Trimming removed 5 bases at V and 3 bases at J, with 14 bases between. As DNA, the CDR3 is TGCAGCGTTTCCGTACAGGGCTACAATCAGCCCCAGCATTTT. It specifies CSVSVQGYNQPQHF.

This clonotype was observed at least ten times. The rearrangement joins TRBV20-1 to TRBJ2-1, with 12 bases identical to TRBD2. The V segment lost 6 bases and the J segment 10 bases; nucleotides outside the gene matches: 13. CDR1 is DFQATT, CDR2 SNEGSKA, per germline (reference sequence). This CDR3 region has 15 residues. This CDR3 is CSAEWGLAGGSEQFF. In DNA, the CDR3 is TGCAGTGCAGAATGGGGGCTAGCGGGAGGGTCCGAGCAGTTCTTC.

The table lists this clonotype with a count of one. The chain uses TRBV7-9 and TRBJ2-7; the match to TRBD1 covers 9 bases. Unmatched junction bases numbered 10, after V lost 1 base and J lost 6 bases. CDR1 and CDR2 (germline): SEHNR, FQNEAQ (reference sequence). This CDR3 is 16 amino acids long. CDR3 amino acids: CASSLGAGTGHGEQYF. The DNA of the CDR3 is TGTGCCAGCAGCTTAGGGGCCGGGACAGGGCATGGCGAGCAGTACTTC.

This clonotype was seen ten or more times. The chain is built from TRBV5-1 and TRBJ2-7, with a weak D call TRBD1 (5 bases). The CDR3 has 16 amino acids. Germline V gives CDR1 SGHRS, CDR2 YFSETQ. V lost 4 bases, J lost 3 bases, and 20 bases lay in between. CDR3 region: CASSPRQGPFDYEQYF. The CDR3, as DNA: TGCGCCAGCAGCCCCCGGCAGGGCCCCTTCGACTACGAGCAGTACTTC.

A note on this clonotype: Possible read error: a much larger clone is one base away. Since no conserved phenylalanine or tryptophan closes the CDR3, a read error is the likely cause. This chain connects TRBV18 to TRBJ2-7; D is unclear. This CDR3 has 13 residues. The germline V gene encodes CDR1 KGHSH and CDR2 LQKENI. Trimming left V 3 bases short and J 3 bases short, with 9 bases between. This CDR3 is CASSPFQDYEQYL. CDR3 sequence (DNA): TGTGCCAGCTCACCGTTCCAGGACTACGAGCAGTACCTC.

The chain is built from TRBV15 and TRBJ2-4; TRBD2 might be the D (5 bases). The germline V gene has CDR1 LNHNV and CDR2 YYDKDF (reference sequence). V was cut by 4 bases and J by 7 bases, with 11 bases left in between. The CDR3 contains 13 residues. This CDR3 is CATSKGRGNIQYF. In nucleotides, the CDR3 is TGTGCCACCAGCAAGGGTCGCGGGAACATTCAGTACTTC.

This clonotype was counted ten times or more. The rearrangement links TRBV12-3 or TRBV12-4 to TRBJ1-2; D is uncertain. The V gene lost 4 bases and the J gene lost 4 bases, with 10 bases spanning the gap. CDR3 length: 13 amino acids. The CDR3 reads CASSYGLGYGYTF. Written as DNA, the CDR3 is TGTGCCAGCAGTTACGGACTCGGCTATGGCTACACCTTC.